This T cell receptor beta chain was recorded in a study of beta chain features in type 1 diabetes. This CDR3 is built from 16 residues. The V gene lost 2 bases and the J gene lost 0 bases, with 10 bases spanning the gap. Germline CDR1 reads MGHDK; CDR2 reads SYGVNS. The study reverse transcribed the entire isolated RNA, so it sequenced expressed TCRB transcripts. TCRdb's table, derived via immunoSEQ multiplex PCR, lists solely in-frame clones and lacks some. The repertoire holds 600,000 to 750,000 clones, with around 12% as singletons. Overall study results and limits: Type 1 diabetes patients had TCRB CDR3s that were shorter (moderately but significantly so) in all four CD4+ subsets. HLA effects on TCRB rearrangement stayed unresolved here. TCRB repertoires of naive, central memory and Treg cells appeared more similar among patients than among healthy donors.

Of note for this clone: The target antigen is unknown.

The receptor was isolated from a man under 40 with type 1 diabetes. Sequencing input: naive CD4+ T cells from blood. V usage is TRBV25-1 and J usage is TRBJ2-2; D uncertain. CDR3 in amino acids: CASSERGSANTGELFF. CDR3 DNA sequence: TGTGCCAGCAGTGAAAGAGGCAGCGCGAACACCGGGGAGCTGTTTTTT.